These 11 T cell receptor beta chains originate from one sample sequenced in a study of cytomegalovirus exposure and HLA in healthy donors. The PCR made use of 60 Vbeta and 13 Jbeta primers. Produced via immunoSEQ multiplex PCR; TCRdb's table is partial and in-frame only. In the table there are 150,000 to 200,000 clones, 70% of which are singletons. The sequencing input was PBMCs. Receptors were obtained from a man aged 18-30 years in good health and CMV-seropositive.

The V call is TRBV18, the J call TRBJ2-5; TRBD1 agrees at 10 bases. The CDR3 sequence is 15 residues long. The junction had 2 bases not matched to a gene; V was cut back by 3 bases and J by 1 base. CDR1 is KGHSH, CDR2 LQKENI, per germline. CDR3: CASSPTGGFQETQYF. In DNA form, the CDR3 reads TGTGCCAGCTCACCGACAGGGGGCTTCCAAGAGACCCAGTACTTC.

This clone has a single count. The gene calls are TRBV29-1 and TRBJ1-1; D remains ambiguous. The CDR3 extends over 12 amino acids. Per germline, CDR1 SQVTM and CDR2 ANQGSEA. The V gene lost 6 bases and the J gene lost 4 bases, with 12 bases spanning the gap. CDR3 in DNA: TGCAGCGTGAGCGCCGCGGGCACTGAAGCTTTCTTT. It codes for CSVSAAGTEAFF.

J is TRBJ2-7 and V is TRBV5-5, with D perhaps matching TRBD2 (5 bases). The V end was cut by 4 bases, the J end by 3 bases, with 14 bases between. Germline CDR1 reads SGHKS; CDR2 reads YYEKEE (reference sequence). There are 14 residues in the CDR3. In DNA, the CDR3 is TGTGCCAGCAGCGTTTACTTGAGGGACTACGAGCAGTACGTC. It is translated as CASSVYLRDYEQYV.

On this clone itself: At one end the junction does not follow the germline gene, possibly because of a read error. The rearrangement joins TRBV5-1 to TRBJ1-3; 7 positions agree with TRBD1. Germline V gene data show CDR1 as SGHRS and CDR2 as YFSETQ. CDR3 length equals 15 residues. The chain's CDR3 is CASRLAQGAGNTIYF. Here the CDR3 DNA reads TGCGCCAGCAGATTGGCGCAGGGGGCTGGAAACACCATATATTTT. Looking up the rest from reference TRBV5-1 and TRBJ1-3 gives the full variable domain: KAGVTQTPRYLIKTRGQQVTLSCSPISGHRSVSWYQQTPGQGLQFLFEYFSETQRNKGNFPGRFSGRQFSNSRSEMNVSTLELGDSALYLCASRLAQGAGNTIYFGEGSWLTVV.

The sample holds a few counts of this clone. The CDR3 reads CASSAHRDRDYGYTF. The CDR3 DNA reads as TGTGCCAGCAGTGCCCACCGGGACAGGGACTATGGCTACACCTTC. The chain employs TRBV6-1 and TRBJ1-2, with 9 bases matching TRBD1. The V segment lost 4 bases and the J segment 3 bases; nucleotides outside the gene matches: 6. Per the germline V gene, CDR1 is MNHNS and CDR2 is SASEGT. The CDR3 contains 15 residues.

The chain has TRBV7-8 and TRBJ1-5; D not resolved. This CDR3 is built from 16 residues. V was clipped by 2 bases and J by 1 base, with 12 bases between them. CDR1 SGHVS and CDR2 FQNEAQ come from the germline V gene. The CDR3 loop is CASSLLVRPSNQPQHF. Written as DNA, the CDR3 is TGTGCCAGCAGCTTATTAGTCCGCCCAAGCAATCAGCCCCAGCATTTT.

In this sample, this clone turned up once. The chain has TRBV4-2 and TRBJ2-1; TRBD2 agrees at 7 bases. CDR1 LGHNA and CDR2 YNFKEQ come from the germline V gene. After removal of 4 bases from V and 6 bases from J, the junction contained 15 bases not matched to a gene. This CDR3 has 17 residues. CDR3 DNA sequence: TGTGCCAGCAGCCGCGTTGACCTAGCGGCCCTTCGCAATGAGCAGTTCTTC. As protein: CASSRVDLAALRNEQFF.

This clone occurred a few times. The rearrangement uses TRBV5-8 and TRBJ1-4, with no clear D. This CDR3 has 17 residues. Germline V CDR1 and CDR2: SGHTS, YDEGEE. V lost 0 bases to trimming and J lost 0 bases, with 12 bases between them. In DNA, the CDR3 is TGTGCCAGCAGCTTGGAGGAGATACGAGCAACTAATGAAAAACTGTTTTTT. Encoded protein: CASSLEEIRATNEKLFF.

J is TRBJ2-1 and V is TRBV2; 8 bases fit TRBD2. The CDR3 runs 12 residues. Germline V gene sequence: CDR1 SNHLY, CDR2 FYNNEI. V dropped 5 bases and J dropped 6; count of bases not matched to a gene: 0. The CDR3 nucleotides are TGTGCCAGCAGTAGCGGGAGCAATGAGCAGTTCTTC. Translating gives CASSSGSNEQFF.

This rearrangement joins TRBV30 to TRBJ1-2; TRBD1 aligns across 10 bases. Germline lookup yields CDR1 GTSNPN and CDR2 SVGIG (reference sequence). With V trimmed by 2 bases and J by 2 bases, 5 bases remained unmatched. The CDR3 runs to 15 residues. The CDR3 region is CAWSLDRGQNYGYTF. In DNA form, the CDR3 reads TGTGCCTGGAGTTTAGACAGGGGGCAAAACTATGGCTACACCTTC.

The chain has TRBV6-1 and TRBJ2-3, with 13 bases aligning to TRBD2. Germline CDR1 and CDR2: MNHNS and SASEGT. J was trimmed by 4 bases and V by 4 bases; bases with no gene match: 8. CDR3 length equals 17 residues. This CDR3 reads CASSGGTSGTWADTQYF. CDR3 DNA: TGTGCCAGCAGTGGGGGGACTAGCGGGACGTGGGCAGATACGCAGTATTTT.